These 9 T cell receptor beta chains originate from one sample sequenced in a study of T-cell memory formation after mild COVID-19. TCRdb ran MiXCR on the 5' RACE reads and lists one entry per CDR3 protein. The sample consists of 300,000 to 350,000 distinct CDR3 sequences, approximately 20% of them appearing once. The sample taken for sequencing was PBMCs or a T cell subset sorted from them (not recorded which). All receptors come from a man aged 18 to 30 who had mild COVID-19 (a few samples of this study predate the infection). Cell type and time point are not known.

V and J are TRBV7-2 and TRBJ1-5; D is unresolved. The V end lost 1 base, the J end lost 6 bases, and 10 bases lay between the germline ends. Germline V CDR1 and CDR2: SGHTA, FQGNSA. CDR3 size: 14 residues. Here the CDR3 reads CASSLGNRAQPQHF. CDR3 nucleotides: TGTGCCAGCAGCTTAGGGAATCGGGCTCAGCCCCAGCATTTT.

This clonotype was observed a few times. The chain uses TRBV20-1 and TRBJ2-7, with D perhaps TRBD2 (6 bases). Germline V gene lookup returns CDR1 DFQATT and CDR2 SNEGSKA (reference sequence). V lost 3 bases and J 1 base, leaving 16 bases between the germline ends. The CDR3 totals 15 residues. In DNA form, the CDR3 reads TGCAGTGCTAGGGAACCCGGGGGAGAGTCCTACGAGCAGTACTTC. Encoded protein: CSAREPGGESYEQYF.

This clonotype was counted only a few times. The chain links TRBV29-1 to TRBJ2-1; TRBD1 matches at 7 bases. Germline CDR1 is SQVTM and CDR2 is ANQGSEA. The CDR3 extends over 14 amino acids. The V and J ends lost 6 bases and 0 bases, in that order; junction bases with no gene match: 5. The CDR3 loop reads CSVIDRVSYNEQFF. The CDR3 region has the DNA TGCAGCGTCATAGACAGGGTCTCCTACAATGAGCAGTTCTTC.

The CDR3 sequence: CASSTGTGAEQYF. The CDR3 coding sequence is TGTGCCAGCAGCACCGGGACAGGGGCCGAGCAGTACTTC. V gene TRBV9 combines with J gene TRBJ2-7; 10 nucleotides match TRBD1. With V trimmed by 4 bases and J by 6 bases, 4 bases remained unmatched. CDR3 length: 13 residues. Per germline, CDR1 SGDLS and CDR2 YYNGEE.

V gene TRBV11-2 combines with J gene TRBJ2-1; tentatively, D is TRBD2 (6 bases). The CDR3 sequence is 16 residues long. Germline V gives CDR1 SGHAT, CDR2 FQNNGV. The V end was cut by 1 base, the J end by 5 bases, with 15 bases between. CDR3 residues: CASSLVLWGGNNEQFF. CDR3 coding DNA: TGTGCCAGCAGCTTAGTTCTGTGGGGCGGGAACAATGAGCAGTTCTTC.

V usage is TRBV25-1 and J usage is TRBJ2-7; D is perhaps TRBD1 (6 bases). Per the germline V gene, CDR1 is MGHDK and CDR2 is SYGVNS. The CDR3 extends over 14 amino acids. V was shortened by 2 bases and J by 2 bases, with 10 bases between the two germline ends. CDR3 residues: CASSEGGFTYEQYF. The CDR3, as DNA: TGTGCCAGCAGTGAAGGGGGCTTCACCTACGAGCAGTACTTC.

The chain couples TRBV29-1 to TRBJ1-2; 11 bases agree with TRBD1. CDR3 length equals 14 residues. The J segment lost 7 bases and the V segment lost 7 bases, leaving 11 bases of the junction unmatched. The germline V gene has CDR1 SQVTM and CDR2 ANQGSEA. The CDR3 is CSAALGQGAGGYTF. The DNA of the CDR3 is TGCAGCGCCGCATTAGGACAGGGGGCCGGTGGCTACACCTTC.

This chain links TRBV9 with TRBJ1-1; D is uncertain. V lost 4 bases, J lost 2 bases, and 9 bases lay in between. Germline V gene lookup returns CDR1 SGDLS and CDR2 YYNGEE. There are 13 residues in the CDR3. As DNA, the CDR3 is TGTGCCAGCAGCCCCTCTATTAACACTGAAGCTTTCTTT. Its translation is CASSPSINTEAFF. The variable domain in full, completed from reference TRBV9 and TRBJ1-1, reads DSGVTQTPKHLITATGQRVTLRCSPRSGDLSVYWYQQSLDQGLQFLIQYYNGEERAKGNILERFSAQQFPDLHSELNLSSLELGDSALYFCASSPSINTEAFFGQGTRLTVV.

The CDR3 coding sequence is TGTGCCAGCAGTCCCGGGAGCGGGGGCATCAAAGAGACCCAGTACTTC. It encodes CASSPGSGGIKETQYF. The rearrangement links TRBV6-5 to TRBJ2-5; 8 bases fit TRBD2. Trimming took 5 bases from V and 3 from J; bases not matched to a gene: 11. The CDR3 sequence is 16 residues long. The germline V gene has CDR1 MNHEY and CDR2 SVGAGI.